The source of this TCR beta chain is a study of Ad26.COV2.S vaccination and SARS-CoV-2 variants. For the study at large: Enrolled in COV1001, the donor was in the Ad26.COV2.S trial arm, which received the vaccine. Ad26.COV2.S shots went into the muscle once or twice, 56 days apart. Whole-study findings and limits: Placebo recipients trailed vaccine recipients in spike-specific TCR breadth.

The CDR3 runs to 16 residues. Deletions cut 4 bases from V and 3 bases from J, with 17 bases between. The germline CDR1 and CDR2 sequences are SGHRS and YFSETQ. TCRdb's copy holds only in-frame clones and misses some; the assay was immunoSEQ multiplex PCR. This table holds some 350,000 clones, roughly 90% found once. Treatment meaning: around 19 received Ad26.COV2.S at low or high dose, single or two shots; about 5 received placebo; per-sample allocation not given. Repertoires come from day 63 after the first vaccine or placebo injection. The shot given was an Ad26 vector that makes Wuhan-strain SARS-CoV-2 spike. This clone was observed once. What it recognizes is unknown.

The gene calls are TRBV5-1 and TRBJ2-4; unclear D gene. The source was peripheral blood, collected in a trial of Ad26.COV2.S vaccine versus placebo. The TCR originated in a person between 18 and 65 years old who received the Ad26.COV2.S COVID-19 vaccine or a placebo. CDR3 amino acids: CASSQSNGVVKNIQYF. DNA for the CDR3: TGCGCCAGCAGCCAATCAAATGGGGTTGTCAAAAACATTCAGTACTTC.